A selection of T cell receptor beta chains follows, all from one sample in a study of cytotoxic CD8 clonotypes in ibrutinib-treated CLL. TCRdb's copy holds only in-frame clones and misses some; the assay was immunoSEQ multiplex PCR. Here the sample spans 250,000 to 350,000 clones, roughly 76% being singletons. The sample here was PBMCs, taken at disease progression, from a patient treated with ibrutinib. Every receptor here comes from a human donor with chronic lymphocytic leukemia. The CDR3 runs from the conserved cysteine through the conserved F or W. A D gene is named only where the DNA matches it firmly. Size is stated for part of the rows, as once, few or many counts, or as a class when the clone is expanded.

v_call	d_call	cdr3_length	clone_size	j_call	cdr3_nt	cdr3_aa
TRBV7-9	TRBD1	15	.	TRBJ1-6	TGTGCCAGCAGCTTAGGGGACAGGGGAAATACACCCCTCCACTTT	CASSLGDRGNTPLHF
TRBV20-1	.	11	.	TRBJ2-1	TGCAGTGCTAGCGACTCACCATGGGAGTTCTTC	CSASDSPWEFF
TRBV5-1	.	13	many	TRBJ2-2	TGCGCCAGCAGCTTGGTTATCTCCGGGGAGCTGTTTTTT	CASSLVISGELFF
TRBV11-2	TRBD2	14	.	TRBJ2-1	TGTGCCAGCAGCCTGCCGGGGGGGGGCAATGAGCAGTTCTTC	CASSLPGGGNEQFF
TRBV7-8	TRBD2	17	few	TRBJ2-7	TGTGCCAGCAGCTTAGATCTTGTTAGCGGGGACCCCTACGAGCAGTACTTC	CASSLDLVSGDPYEQYF
TRBV5-6	TRBD1	13	.	TRBJ2-7	TGTGCCAGCAGCCGTGGACAGGGCTACGAGCAGTACTTC	CASSRGQGYEQYF
TRBV27	TRBD2	15	.	TRBJ2-7	TGTGCCAGCAGTTTAACTAGCGGGAGTTGGGACGAGCAGTACTTC	CASSLTSGSWDEQYF
TRBV15	.	15	.	TRBJ1-5	TGTGCCACCAGCAGGGTAGACAGGAACAATCAGCCCCAGCATTTT	CATSRVDRNNQPQHF
TRBV19	.	12	.	TRBJ1-1	TGTGCCAGTAGTATCGGGGTTACTGAAGCTTTCTTT	CASSIGVTEAFF
TRBV5-4	.	16	.	TRBJ2-7	TGTGCCAGCAGCTTGGCCGGGCGGGGCCAGGAGTACGAGCAGTACTTC	CASSLAGRGQEYEQYF
TRBV2	.	14	.	TRBJ1-2	TGTGCCAGCAGTCGTAGGACAGATAACTATGGCTACACCTTC	CASSRRTDNYGYTF
TRBV25-1	.	14	.	TRBJ2-7	TGTGCCAGCAGTAGGCCGGGAGACTTAGTCGAGCAGTACTTC	CASSRPGDLVEQYF
TRBV7-3	.	14	once	TRBJ2-2	TGTGCCAGCAGCTTACTCCGGAACACCGGGGAGCTGTTTTTT	CASSLLRNTGELFF
TRBV27	.	13	.	TRBJ1-2	TGTGCCAGCAGTTTGAATGGGCTCTATGGCTACACCTTC	CASSLNGLYGYTF
TRBV5-1	.	14	few	TRBJ1-1	TGCGCCAGCAGCACTCAGGGCGGGAACACTGAAGCTTTCTTT	CASSTQGGNTEAFF
TRBV6-1	.	14	once	TRBJ2-7	TGTGCCAGCAGTTCTTGGAAGGGAGTCTACGAGCAGTACTTC	CASSSWKGVYEQYF
TRBV2	TRBD1	17	.	TRBJ1-5	TGTGCCAGCAGTGCGACAGGGGGCGCGATACGCAATCAGCCCCAGCATTTT	CASSATGGAIRNQPQHF
TRBV19	TRBD2	15	once	TRBJ2-1	TGTGCCAGTAGTATTGTAGCGGGAGGGGGAAATGAGCAGTTCTTC	CASSIVAGGGNEQFF
TRBV2	TRBD1	15	.	TRBJ2-5	TGTGCCAGCAGACCAGGACAGGGGGCAAGGGAGACCCAGTACTTC	CASRPGQGARETQYF
TRBV13	TRBD1	14	.	TRBJ1-2	TGTGCCAGCAGCTTAGGACAGGGGGCTGCGGGCTACACCTTC	CASSLGQGAAGYTF